Listed here is a single TCR beta chain. Its antigen remains unidentified. Genes and germline are mouse. The DNA ends 1 residue before the CDR3 does, and the rest of the CDR3 is filled in from the germline J gene. The data originate from a study of tissue T cells after allogeneic stem cell transplantation. Findings and caveats of the study: Limitations included a small, clinically heterogeneous cohort and limited sampling depth. Blood and spleen captured only part of the tissue TCR repertoire.

TCRdb's copy holds only in-frame clones and misses some; the assay was immunoSEQ multiplex PCR. This table holds 7,000 to 9,500 clones, around 68% found once. The V and J ends lost 0 bases and 3 bases, in that order; junction bases with no gene match: 5. CDR1 and CDR2 from the germline V gene are LGHNA and YNLKQL (reference sequence). The length of the CDR3 is 16 residues. The V gene is TRBV5, the J gene TRBJ2-3; 8 bases align to TRBD2. This receptor was taken from a female BALB/c mouse in good health. For this mouse line, the MHC haplotype is H2-d. Material: blood. The sequenced CDR3 bases are TGTGCCAGCAGCCAAGAAGGGGGGGCGCGAGCAGAAACGCTGTAT. This translates into CASSQEGGARAETLY. From start to end, the CDR3 is CASSQEGGARAETLYF.